The T cell receptor beta chain described here comes from a study of T cell changes during pregnancy in multiple sclerosis. Assay used: immunoSEQ multiplex PCR; TCRdb lists only in-frame clones, some missing. In the table there are about 38,000 clones, approximately 91% of which are singletons. The clonotype comes from a female donor in good health, enrolled as a control in a pregnancy study. Sample: CD4+ T cells from peripheral blood mononuclear cells, taken after pregnancy.

CDR3 sequence reads: CASSLGTSLVGNIQYF. The CDR3 DNA sequence: TGTGCCAGCAGCTTGGGGACATCCTTAGTCGGGAACATTCAGTACTTC. V usage is TRBV11-2 and J usage is TRBJ2-4, with a weak D call TRBD1 (6 bases). The ends were cut back, 3 bases at V and 7 bases at J, with 19 bases in the middle. This CDR3 has 16 amino acids. Looked up from germline, CDR1 is SGHAT and CDR2 is FQNNGV.